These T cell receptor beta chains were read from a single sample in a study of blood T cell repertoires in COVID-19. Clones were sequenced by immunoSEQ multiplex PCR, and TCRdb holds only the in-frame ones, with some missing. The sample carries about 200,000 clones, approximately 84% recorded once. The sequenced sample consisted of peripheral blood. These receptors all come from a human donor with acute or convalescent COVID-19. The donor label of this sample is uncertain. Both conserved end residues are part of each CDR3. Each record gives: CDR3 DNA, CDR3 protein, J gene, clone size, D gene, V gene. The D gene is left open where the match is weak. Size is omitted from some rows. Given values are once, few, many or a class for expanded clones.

TGTGCCTGGAGTCCACAGGGGACCAAAAACATTCAGTACTTC CAWSPQGTKNIQYF TRBJ2-4 once TRBD1 TRBV30
TGCGCCAGCAGCCAAGGGGGGCCCCGGGAGGGCCCAGATACGCAGTATTTT CASSQGGPREGPDTQYF TRBJ2-3 . TRBD2 TRBV4-3
TGTGCCAGCAGCAAATCCTCGGGACTAGCGGGAGCCCACGAGCAGTACTTC CASSKSSGLAGAHEQYF TRBJ2-7 . TRBD2 TRBV9
TGCGCCAGCCGGGACCGGGACAGGCGAAGTCTTAACTATGGCTACACCTTC CASRDRDRRSLNYGYTF TRBJ1-2 . TRBD1 TRBV5-1
TGTGCCAGCTCAGCGACAGTCCAAGAGACCCAGTACTTC CASSATVQETQYF TRBJ2-5 . . TRBV18
TGTGCCAGTAGGGACAGGGGGCCCCAGCCCCAGCATTTT CASRDRGPQPQHF TRBJ1-5 once TRBD1 TRBV19
TGCGCCAGCAGCGGAGCCGGGACAGTGAACACCGGGGAGCTGTTTTTT CASSGAGTVNTGELFF TRBJ2-2 few TRBD1 TRBV5-1
TGTGCCAGCAGCCACCGGGGGGGTAATCCCGGGGAGCTGTTTTTT CASSHRGGNPGELFF TRBJ2-2 . TRBD2 TRBV3-1/TRBV3-2
TGTGCCAGCAGCCGGACTAGCAGCTACAATGAGCAGTTCTTC CASSRTSSYNEQFF TRBJ2-1 . TRBD2 TRBV5-6
TGTGCCAGCAGCTTAGGGACAGGGGGGGACACTGAAGCTTTCTTT CASSLGTGGDTEAFF TRBJ1-1 . TRBD1 TRBV7-9
TGCGCCAGCAGCCAAGAGGCTGGACTAGCGGGGAACAATGAGCAGTTCTTC CASSQEAGLAGNNEQFF TRBJ2-1 . TRBD2 TRBV4-3
TGTGCCTGGGGCACAGGGAACCAGCCCCAGCATTTT CAWGTGNQPQHF TRBJ1-5 . . TRBV30
TGTGCCAGCTCTATCGGGGCGGAGGGATTCTACGAGCAGTACTTC CASSIGAEGFYEQYF TRBJ2-7 few . TRBV7-8
TGTGCCGGCACCTCGTACGGGTTGATTTACAATGAGCAGTTCTTC CAGTSYGLIYNEQFF TRBJ2-1 . . TRBV7-2
TGTGCCAGCAGCCGGGGGGGGAACACTGAAGCTTTCTTT CASSRGGNTEAFF TRBJ1-1 few . TRBV28
TGTGCCAGCAGCGTAGGCAGGGAAGAGACCCAGTACTTC CASSVGREETQYF TRBJ2-5 many . TRBV9
TGCGCCAGCAGCTTGATTAGCGGGAGCGGGTACGAGCAGTACTTC CASSLISGSGYEQYF TRBJ2-7 . TRBD2 TRBV5-1
TGTGCCAGCAGTACAACAGGGCGCACTGAAGCTTTCTTT CASSTTGRTEAFF TRBJ1-1 . . TRBV12-3/TRBV12-4
TGTGCCAGCAGGAGGGATACAGCCTATGGCTACACCTTC CASRRDTAYGYTF TRBJ1-2 . . TRBV9
TGTGCCAGCAGCCCCAGGTTCCAAGAGACCCAGTACTTC CASSPRFQETQYF TRBJ2-5 . . TRBV21-1
TGTGCCAGCCGTAACTCGGGACTAGCGGGGCCTAGTTCCTACGAGCAGTACTTC CASRNSGLAGPSSYEQYF TRBJ2-7 . TRBD2 TRBV27
TGTGCCAGCAGCTTACGACTAGCGGGGGAGACCCAGTACTTC CASSLRLAGETQYF TRBJ2-5 . TRBD2 TRBV9
TGTGCCAGCAGCTTTACAGGGGTAGGGAACACTGAAGCTTTCTTT CASSFTGVGNTEAFF TRBJ1-1 . TRBD1 TRBV5-5
TGTGCCTGGAGTCCCTCGAACACCGGGGAGCTGTTTTTT CAWSPSNTGELFF TRBJ2-2 . . TRBV30
TGTGCCAGCTCAACACAGGGGGCAGACACTGAAGCTTTCTTT CASSTQGADTEAFF TRBJ1-1 . TRBD1 TRBV18
TGTGCCAGCAGCCCCCTGGTGGGCACCCGCTATGGCTACACCTTC CASSPLVGTRYGYTF TRBJ1-2 . . TRBV27
TGTGCCAGCAGTTTTGAGGGGGCGGTGGGCTACACCTTC CASSFEGAVGYTF TRBJ1-2 . TRBD1 TRBV12-3/TRBV12-4
TGTGCCAGCACAACCTTACCGGGACTAGCGGGTGAGCAGTACTTC CASTTLPGLAGEQYF TRBJ2-7 . TRBD2 TRBV27
TGTGCCAGCAGCCGACAGGGGCTACCGAACACTGAAGCTTTCTTT CASSRQGLPNTEAFF TRBJ1-1 once TRBD1 TRBV5-6
TGCGCCAGCAGCTTGGCCGGGACTAGCGGGACCAATGAGCAGTTCTTC CASSLAGTSGTNEQFF TRBJ2-1 . TRBD2 TRBV5-1
TGTGCCAGCAGCGTAGTGGGAGCCCCTGAAGCTTTCTTT CASSVVGAPEAFF TRBJ1-1 . . TRBV9
TGTGCCAGTAGTATGCTGGCTAGCCTCCAAGAGACCCAGTACTTC CASSMLASLQETQYF TRBJ2-5 . . TRBV19
TGTGCCAGCAGTTACCGGGGGGTGGGGCCCCAGCATTTT CASSYRGVGPQHF TRBJ1-5 . . TRBV6-5
TGTGCCAGCAGTTACTCGACCGGGACAGGGCGCCAGCCCCAGCATTTT CASSYSTGTGRQPQHF TRBJ1-5 . TRBD1 TRBV6-2/TRBV6-3
TGTGCCAGCAGTTTATCCTCTTACCGGGACAGAGACAATGAGCAGTTCTTC CASSLSSYRDRDNEQFF TRBJ2-1 . TRBD1 TRBV27
TGTGCCAGCAGTTTGGGACAGGGCACAGATACGCAGTATTTT CASSLGQGTDTQYF TRBJ2-3 . TRBD1 TRBV6-5
TGTGCCAGCAGCCAAGAAGTAACTAGCGGGAGTCAGTTCTTC CASSQEVTSGSQFF TRBJ2-1 . TRBD2 TRBV4-2
TGTGCCATCAGTGGGACAGGGGTATACGAGCAGTACTTC CAISGTGVYEQYF TRBJ2-7 . TRBD1 TRBV10-3
TGCAGCGTTACTGGACTAGCGTACTACAATGAGCAGTTCTTC CSVTGLAYYNEQFF TRBJ2-1 . TRBD2 TRBV29-1
TGTGCCAGCAGTTTAGGGACTGGTCAGCCCCAGCATTTT CASSLGTGQPQHF TRBJ1-5 . . TRBV12-3/TRBV12-4
TGTGCCATCGCTTCGACTAGCGCGTACGAGCAGTACTTC CAIASTSAYEQYF TRBJ2-7 . TRBD2 TRBV10-3
TGTGCCAGCAGCCAAGGGCAGAATGCTTTCTTT CASSQGQNAFF TRBJ1-1 . . TRBV3-1/TRBV3-2
TGTGCCAGCAGCTTAGCGGGCCCAGATACGCAGTATTTT CASSLAGPDTQYF TRBJ2-3 . . TRBV7-9
TGTGCCAGCAGCCAAGATTCGCTAGCGGGAGGGCCCACAGATACGCAGTATTTT CASSQDSLAGGPTDTQYF TRBJ2-3 . TRBD2 TRBV14
TGTGCCAGCAGTTTCCCCCAGGCTAGCGCACACTACGAGCAGTACTTC CASSFPQASAHYEQYF TRBJ2-7 . . TRBV6-2/TRBV6-3
TGTGCCACCAGTGATACGACAGGGAAGTCCTACAATGAGCAGTTCTTC CATSDTTGKSYNEQFF TRBJ2-1 . TRBD1 TRBV24-1
TGTGCCAGCAGCGTCGCCGGGACAGCTAATTCACCCCTCCACTTT CASSVAGTANSPLHF TRBJ1-6 . TRBD1 TRBV9
TGTGCCAGCAGTGAATCCTTCCGAGAGACCCAGTACTTC CASSESFRETQYF TRBJ2-5 . . TRBV6-1
TGCGCCAGCAGCCCCGCGATTGGGGGGTCGAACACCGGGGAGCTGTTTTTT CASSPAIGGSNTGELFF TRBJ2-2 . . TRBV5-1
TGTGCCAGCAGTTCCCTGACTAGCGGGAGGGAGACCCAGTACTTC CASSSLTSGRETQYF TRBJ2-5 . TRBD2 TRBV6-2/TRBV6-3
TGTGCCAGCAGCTTAGAGGGACAGGGCCACTACAATGAGCAGTTCTTC CASSLEGQGHYNEQFF TRBJ2-1 . TRBD1 TRBV11-2
TGTGCCATCAATCGCGACGGGGGAAGCGGCACAGATACGCAGTATTTT CAINRDGGSGTDTQYF TRBJ2-3 once . TRBV10-3
TGTGCCAGCAGCCGAGCTGACAGGGGGCCACCCTACGAGCAGTACTTC CASSRADRGPPYEQYF TRBJ2-7 . TRBD1 TRBV9
TGTGCCAGCAGCCCCTCGGCGGGACTAAGCACAGATACGCAGTATTTT CASSPSAGLSTDTQYF TRBJ2-3 . TRBD2 TRBV3-1/TRBV3-2
TGTGCCAGCAGTTCGTATCGCGGGAGGGCCAGCGATGAGCAGTTCTTC CASSSYRGRASDEQFF TRBJ2-1 . TRBD2 TRBV28
TGTGCTAGTGGTCCTGGGGCAGGGCTTAATGAAAAACTGTTTTTT CASGPGAGLNEKLFF TRBJ1-4 . . TRBV12-5
TGTGCCAGCAGCGTAGGGACAGGGGATGGAAAACTGTTTTTT CASSVGTGDGKLFF TRBJ1-4 . TRBD1 TRBV9
TGTGCCAGCAGCTCAGGGACAGGCCAAGAGACCCAGTACTTC CASSSGTGQETQYF TRBJ2-5 . TRBD1 TRBV7-8